These 5 T cell receptor beta chains were sequenced from one sample in a study of blood T cell repertoires in COVID-19. Only in-frame clones appear in the TCRdb table, and some are missing; sequencing was by immunoSEQ multiplex PCR. The data show hundreds of thousands of clones, approximately 88% seen once. Material for sequencing was PBMCs or T cells enriched from blood (not recorded which). The source of these receptors is a woman between 40 and 50 years old who had recovered from COVID-19.

This clone appeared a few times. This chain joins TRBV29-1 and TRBJ2-1; 10 nucleotides line up with TRBD2. In germline, CDR1 is SQVTM, CDR2 ANQGSEA. V lost 4 bases and J lost 9; bases outside the gene matches: 12. This CDR3 is built from 15 residues. CDR3 nucleotide sequence: TGCAGCGTTGGTGGCAGAAGAGCGGGAGGGGCTGAGCAGTTCTTC. This sequence encodes CSVGGRRAGGAEQFF.

In the case of this clone: Other DNA variants within this sample encode the same CDR3. This rearrangement joins TRBV28 to TRBJ2-7; D perhaps matches TRBD1 (5 bases). Trimming cost V 2 bases and J 3 bases, with 8 bases left between them. Germline V lookup: CDR1 MDHEN, CDR2 SYDVKM. This CDR3 has 13 residues. CDR3 sequence: CASSLGQGYEQYF. The CDR3 bases are TGTGCCAGCAGTTTAGGGCAGGGCTACGAGCAGTACTTC.

The V call is TRBV28, the J call TRBJ1-5; D is perhaps TRBD1 (5 bases). Germline CDR1 and CDR2: MDHEN and SYDVKM. Trimming cost V 5 bases and J 3 bases, with 11 bases left between them. This CDR3 spans 14 amino acids. This CDR3 is CASSPQTDNQPQHF. The CDR3 DNA is TGTGCCAGCAGTCCCCAGACAGACAATCAGCCCCAGCATTTT.

A single count supports this clone. The chain is built from TRBV5-6 and TRBJ1-3; D is unclear. This CDR3 has 15 residues. Trimming took 4 bases from V and 0 from J, leaving 11 bases between them. In germline, CDR1 is SGHDT, CDR2 YYEEEE. DNA of the CDR3: TGTGCCAGCAGCCTCGGGAGGGTCTCTGGAAACACCATATATTTT. Translation: CASSLGRVSGNTIYF.

The rearrangement joins TRBV7-9 to TRBJ1-2; the D is unclear. V gave up 5 bases and J gave up 8 bases, with 15 bases separating them. The CDR3 has 13 amino acids. Per the germline V gene, CDR1 is SEHNR and CDR2 is FQNEAQ (reference sequence). CDR3 sequence reads: CASSPRQVEGYTF. CDR3 DNA: TGTGCCAGCAGCCCAAGACAAGTCGAGGGCTACACCTTC. Complete variable domain (other parts from reference TRBV7-9 and TRBJ1-2): DTGVSQNPRHKITKRGQNVTFRCDPISEHNRLYWYRQTLGQGPEFLTYFQNEAQLEKSRLLSDRFSAERPKGSFSTLEIQRTEQGDSAMYLCASSPRQVEGYTFGSGTRLTVV.